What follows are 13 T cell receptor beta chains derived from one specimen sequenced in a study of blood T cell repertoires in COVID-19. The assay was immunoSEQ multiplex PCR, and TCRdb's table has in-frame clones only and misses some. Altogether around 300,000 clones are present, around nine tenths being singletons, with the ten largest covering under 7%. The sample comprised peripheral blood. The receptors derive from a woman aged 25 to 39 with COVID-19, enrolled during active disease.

CDR3 loop: CASSLQAGPYNEQFF. The CDR3 DNA reads TGCGCCAGCAGCTTACAAGCGGGGCCTTACAATGAGCAGTTCTTC. J is TRBJ2-1 and V is TRBV5-1; the match to TRBD2 covers 7 bases. Trimming took 2 bases from V and 4 from J; bases not matched to a gene: 6. The CDR3 has 15 residues. Germline CDR1 and CDR2: SGHRS and YFSETQ.

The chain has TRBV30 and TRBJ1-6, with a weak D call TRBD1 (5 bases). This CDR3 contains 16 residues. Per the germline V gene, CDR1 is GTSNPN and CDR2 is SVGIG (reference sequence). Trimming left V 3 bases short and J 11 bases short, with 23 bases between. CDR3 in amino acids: CAWRGVGTSRGTPLHF. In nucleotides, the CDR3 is TGTGCCTGGAGGGGGGTCGGGACCTCCCGGGGGACACCCCTCCACTTT.

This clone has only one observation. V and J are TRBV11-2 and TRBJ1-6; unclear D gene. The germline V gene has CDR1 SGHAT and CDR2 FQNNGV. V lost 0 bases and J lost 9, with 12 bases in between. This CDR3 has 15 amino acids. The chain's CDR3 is CASSLDRAATSPLHF. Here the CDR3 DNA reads TGTGCCAGCAGCTTAGATCGTGCGGCGACTTCACCCCTCCACTTT.

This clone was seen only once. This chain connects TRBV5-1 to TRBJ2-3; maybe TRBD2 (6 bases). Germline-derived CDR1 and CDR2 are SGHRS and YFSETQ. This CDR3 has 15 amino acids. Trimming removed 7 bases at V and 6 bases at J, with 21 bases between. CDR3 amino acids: CASPPWSGARDTQYF. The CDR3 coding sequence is TGCGCCAGCCCCCCTTGGTCGGGAGCAAGGGATACGCAGTATTTT.

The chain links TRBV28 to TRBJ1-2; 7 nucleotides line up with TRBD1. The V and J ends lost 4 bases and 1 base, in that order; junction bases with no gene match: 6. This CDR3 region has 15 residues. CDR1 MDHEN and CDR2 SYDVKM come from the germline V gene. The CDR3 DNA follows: TGTGCCAGCAGTTCAAGACAGGGCCATAACTATGGCTACACCTTC. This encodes CASSSRQGHNYGYTF.

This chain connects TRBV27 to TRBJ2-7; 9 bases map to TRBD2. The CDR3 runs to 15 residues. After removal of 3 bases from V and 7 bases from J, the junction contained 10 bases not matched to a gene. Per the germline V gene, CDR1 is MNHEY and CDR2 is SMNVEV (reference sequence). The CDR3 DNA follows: TGTGCCAGCAGTTTTACGGCTAGCGGGAATCAAGAGCAGTACTTC. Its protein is CASSFTASGNQEQYF.

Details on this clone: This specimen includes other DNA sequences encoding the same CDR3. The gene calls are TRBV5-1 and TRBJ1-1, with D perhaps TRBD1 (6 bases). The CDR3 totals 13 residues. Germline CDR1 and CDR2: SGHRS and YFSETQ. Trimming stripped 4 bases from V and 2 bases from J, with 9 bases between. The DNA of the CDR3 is TGCGCCAGCAGCGGGGGCCTTAACACTGAAGCTTTCTTT. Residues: CASSGGLNTEAFF.

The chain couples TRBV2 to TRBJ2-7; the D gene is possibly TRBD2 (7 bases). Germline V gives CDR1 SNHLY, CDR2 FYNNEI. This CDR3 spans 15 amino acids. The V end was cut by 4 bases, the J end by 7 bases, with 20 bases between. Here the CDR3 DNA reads TGTGCCAGCAGTGGAGGGGGGACTACCTTGGGTGAGCAGTACTTC. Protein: CASSGGGTTLGEQYF.

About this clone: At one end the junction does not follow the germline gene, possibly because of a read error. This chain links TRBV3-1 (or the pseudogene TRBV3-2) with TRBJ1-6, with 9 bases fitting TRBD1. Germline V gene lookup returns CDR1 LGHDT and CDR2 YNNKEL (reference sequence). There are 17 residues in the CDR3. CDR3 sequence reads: CASSQITGGSNNSPLHF. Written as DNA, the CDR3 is TGTGCCAGCAGCCAAATAACAGGGGGCTCCAATAATTCACCCCTCCACTTT.

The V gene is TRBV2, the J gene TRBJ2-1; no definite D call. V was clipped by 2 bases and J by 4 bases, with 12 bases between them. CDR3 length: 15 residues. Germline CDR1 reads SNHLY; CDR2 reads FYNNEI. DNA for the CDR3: TGTGCCAGCAGTGAACGGCTAGGCCTGTACAATGAGCAGTTCTTC. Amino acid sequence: CASSERLGLYNEQFF.

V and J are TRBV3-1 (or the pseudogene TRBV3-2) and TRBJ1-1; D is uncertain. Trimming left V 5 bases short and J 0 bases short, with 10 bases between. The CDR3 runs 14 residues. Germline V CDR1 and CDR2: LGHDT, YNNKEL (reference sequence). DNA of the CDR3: TGTGCCAGCAGCTTTAGAAGTTTGAACACTGAAGCTTTCTTT. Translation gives CASSFRSLNTEAFF.

This CDR3 is CASHDRFGPQHF. Here the CDR3 DNA reads TGTGCCAGCCATGACAGGTTTGGGCCCCAGCATTTT. This chain links TRBV6-5 with TRBJ1-5, with D possibly TRBD1 on 6 matching bases. Germline V gene lookup returns CDR1 MNHEY and CDR2 SVGAGI. This CDR3 has 12 amino acids. Trimming cost V 8 bases and J 9 bases, with 14 bases left between them.

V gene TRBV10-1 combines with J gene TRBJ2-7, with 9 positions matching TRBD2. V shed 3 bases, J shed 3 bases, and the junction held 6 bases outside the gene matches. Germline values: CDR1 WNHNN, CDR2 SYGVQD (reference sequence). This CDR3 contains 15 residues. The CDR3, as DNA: TGCGCCAGCAGTGATGGGACTAGCAGATTCTACGAGCAGTACTTC. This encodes CASSDGTSRFYEQYF.